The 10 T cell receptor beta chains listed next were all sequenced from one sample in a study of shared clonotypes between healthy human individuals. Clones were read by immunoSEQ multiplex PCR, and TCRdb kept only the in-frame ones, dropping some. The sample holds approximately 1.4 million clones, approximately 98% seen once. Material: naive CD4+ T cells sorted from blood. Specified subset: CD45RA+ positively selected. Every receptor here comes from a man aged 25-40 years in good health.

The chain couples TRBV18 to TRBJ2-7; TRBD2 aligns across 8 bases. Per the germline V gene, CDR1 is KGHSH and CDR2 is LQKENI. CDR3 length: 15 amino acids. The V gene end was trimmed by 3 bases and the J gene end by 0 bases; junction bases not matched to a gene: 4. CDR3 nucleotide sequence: TGTGCCAGCTCACCCGGGAGGGGAAGCTCCTACGAGCAGTACTTC. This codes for CASSPGRGSSYEQYF.

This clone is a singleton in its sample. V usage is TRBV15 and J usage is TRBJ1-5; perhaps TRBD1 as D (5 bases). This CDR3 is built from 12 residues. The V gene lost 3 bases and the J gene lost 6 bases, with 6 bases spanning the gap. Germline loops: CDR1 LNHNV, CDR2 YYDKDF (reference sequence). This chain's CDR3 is CATSRGPQPQHF. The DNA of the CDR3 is TGTGCCACCAGCAGGGGGCCTCAGCCCCAGCATTTT.

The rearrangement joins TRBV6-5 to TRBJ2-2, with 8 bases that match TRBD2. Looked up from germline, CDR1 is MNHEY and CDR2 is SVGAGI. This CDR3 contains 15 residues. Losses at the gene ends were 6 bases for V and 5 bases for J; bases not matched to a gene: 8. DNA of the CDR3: TGTGCCAGCAGCTTAAGCGGGAGAGGAACCGGGGAGCTGTTTTTT. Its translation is CASSLSGRGTGELFF.

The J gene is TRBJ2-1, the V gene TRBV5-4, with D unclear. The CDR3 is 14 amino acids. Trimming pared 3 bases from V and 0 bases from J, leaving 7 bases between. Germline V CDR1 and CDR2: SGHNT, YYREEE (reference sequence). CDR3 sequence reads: CASSSRNSYNEQFF. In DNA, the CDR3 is TGTGCCAGCAGCTCCCGCAACTCCTACAATGAGCAGTTCTTC.

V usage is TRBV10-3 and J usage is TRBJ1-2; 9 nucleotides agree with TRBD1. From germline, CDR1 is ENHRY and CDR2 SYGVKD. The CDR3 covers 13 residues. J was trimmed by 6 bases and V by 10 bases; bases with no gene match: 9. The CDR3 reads CATKTGGTNGYTF. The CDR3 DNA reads TGTGCCACCAAGACAGGGGGAACTAATGGCTACACCTTC.

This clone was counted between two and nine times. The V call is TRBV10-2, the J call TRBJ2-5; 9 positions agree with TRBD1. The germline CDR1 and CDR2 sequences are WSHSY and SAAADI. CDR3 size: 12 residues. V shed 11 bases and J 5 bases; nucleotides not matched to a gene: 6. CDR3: CACGQGRETQYF. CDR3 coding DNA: TGCGCCTGTGGACAGGGGAGGGAGACCCAGTACTTC.

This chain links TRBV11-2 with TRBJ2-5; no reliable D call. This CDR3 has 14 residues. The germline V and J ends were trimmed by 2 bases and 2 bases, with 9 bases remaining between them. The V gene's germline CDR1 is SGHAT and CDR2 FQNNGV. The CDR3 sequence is CASSLNSLQETQYF. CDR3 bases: TGTGCCAGCAGCTTAAACTCACTTCAAGAGACCCAGTACTTC.

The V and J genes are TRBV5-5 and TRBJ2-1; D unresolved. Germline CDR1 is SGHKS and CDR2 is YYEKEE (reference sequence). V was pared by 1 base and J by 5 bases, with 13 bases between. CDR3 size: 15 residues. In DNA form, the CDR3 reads TGTGCCAGCAGCTTGATCATTGGCTACAACAATGAGCAGTTCTTC. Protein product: CASSLIIGYNNEQFF. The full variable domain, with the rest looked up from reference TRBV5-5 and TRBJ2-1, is DAGVTQSPTHLIKTRGQQVTLRCSPISGHKSVSWYQQVLGQGPQFIFQYYEKEERGRGNFPDRFSARQFPNYSSELNVNALLLGDSALYLCASSLIIGYNNEQFFGPGTRLTVL.

CDR3 sequence: CASTPSAIRTDTQYF. DNA for the CDR3: TGTGCCAGCACCCCGTCCGCTATTCGCACAGATACGCAGTATTTT. V is TRBV9 and J is TRBJ2-3, with no clear D. This CDR3 is 15 amino acids long. Germline V lookup: CDR1 SGDLS, CDR2 YYNGEE. V gave up 6 bases and J gave up 1 base, with 15 bases separating them.

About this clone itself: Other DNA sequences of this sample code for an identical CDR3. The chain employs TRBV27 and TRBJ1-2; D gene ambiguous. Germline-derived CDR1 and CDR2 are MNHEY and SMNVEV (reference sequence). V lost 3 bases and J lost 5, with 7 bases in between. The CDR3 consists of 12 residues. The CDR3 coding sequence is TGTGCCAGCAGTTTGAGAGGGTATGGCTACACCTTC. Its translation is CASSLRGYGYTF.